This T cell receptor beta chain was identified in a study of metastatic and nonmetastatic thyroid tumors. Study in general: The study looked at repertoires side by side in blood and in tumor or nodule tissue from malignant and benign thyroid patients.

Study-level results: In both blood and tumor samples, TCR beta diversity was reported significantly higher for malignant than benign nodules.

Among the patients, none had received any treatment before thyroid surgery. In the source study's methods: Building a distant-metastasis classifier for papillary thyroid cancer drew on CDR3 differences across clinicopathological groups. TCRdb reassembled clones from the PCR reads with MiXCR. The V and J calls follow TCRdb's processing rather than the paper's. The table includes approximately 35,000 clones, 10% to 12% detected once. This clone was seen many times. The target antigen is unknown. The clonotype was recovered from a female donor with papillary thyroid cancer or a benign thyroid nodule (not recorded which). Some clones in this sample may be carry-over from other donors' samples. Input material: blood.

CDR3 sequence reads: CASSPPAAGTGGAEQYF. CDR3 bases: TGTGCCAGCTCACCACCCGCGGCCGGGACAGGGGGCGCGGAGCAGTACTTC. The chain links TRBV18 to TRBJ2-7; 12 nucleotides line up with TRBD1. With V trimmed by 0 bases and J by 7 bases, 10 bases remained unmatched. This CDR3 is 17 amino acids long. The germline CDR1 and CDR2 sequences are KGHSH and LQKENI. The variable domain in full, with the rest retrieved from reference TRBV18 and TRBJ2-7, is NAGVMQNPRHLVRRRGQEARLRCSPMKGHSHVYWYRQLPEEGLKFMVYLQKENIIDESGMPKERFSAEFPKEGPSILRIQQVVRGDSAAYFCASSPPAAGTGGAEQYFGPGTRLTVT.